This TCR beta chain was recorded in a study of blood T cell repertoires in COVID-19. About the research overall: Acute-phase and convalescent COVID-19 samples originated in the United States, Italy and Spain. From T cells, B-cell-depleted T cells, or PBMCs came the material, which was cDNA or gDNA.

As processed by the authors: Researchers report that nucleated cell counts were estimated from reference gene primer amplification. Sequenced by immunoSEQ multiplex PCR; TCRdb stores in-frame clones only, minus some. Clone size and V and J calls were adopted from that table, with D and trimming inferred from the DNA. Of around 300,000 clones in the sample, roughly nine tenths were seen once. CDR3 length: 15 amino acids. V was pared by 0 bases and J by 0 bases, with 8 bases between. Germline CDR1 LNHDA, CDR2 SQIVND (reference sequence). Residents of over 20 US areas, aged roughly 18 to 89 years, made up the participants.

The sample consisted of PBMCs or T cells enriched from blood (not recorded which). The chain couples TRBV19 to TRBJ1-2; D remains ambiguous. The TCR sequence derives from a woman aged 25-40 years who had recovered from COVID-19. In DNA, the CDR3 is TGTGCCAGTAGTATAGAAGGAGAAGCTAACTATGGCTACACCTTC. This codes for CASSIEGEANYGYTF.